Sequencing of this TCR beta chain was carried out in a study of blood T cells in healthy people across ages. Study as a whole: Template switching caught about one barcoded beta molecule for each two T cells. Regarding the study as a whole: Leaving the PBMCs unsorted stopped any conclusive comparison of naive versus antigen-experienced cells. Getting older went along with TCR beta diversity per million T cells dropping roughly linearly.

There are a few counts of this clonotype. What it binds is not known. One junction end does not reproduce the germline sequence, and a read error may be involved. Primed by a sample-barcoded 5' primer and a J-beta primer mix, a second PCR proceeded for roughly 6 to 12 cycles. A minimum of 2.5 million CDR3-containing paired-end reads was obtained for each sample. TCRdb used MiXCR to reprocess the 5' RACE reads, holding one entry per CDR3 protein. Among approximately 1.5 million distinct CDR3 sequences listed, roughly 43% were seen once. There are 14 residues in the CDR3. Per the germline V gene, CDR1 is MNHEY and CDR2 is SMNVEV (reference sequence).

The specimen sequenced was blood. The rearrangement links TRBV27 to TRBJ1-5, with a possible D match to TRBD1 (5 bases). The clonotype originates from a young woman in good health. As DNA, the CDR3 is TGTGCCAGCAGCCGGGACTTCCCCTTTCAGCCCCGGCATTTT. Translating it yields CASSRDFPFQPRHF.